The 9 T cell receptor beta chains below come from one sample, sequenced in a study of cytomegalovirus exposure and HLA in healthy donors. The PCR used 60 Vbeta and 13 Jbeta primers. Produced via immunoSEQ multiplex PCR; TCRdb's table is partial and in-frame only. This sample yields about 160,000 clones, of which nearly 80% are seen a single time; around 3.1% belongs to the top ten. The sample taken for sequencing was PBMCs. Every receptor here comes from a woman aged 40 to 55 in good health and CMV-seronegative.

This clone was observed once. This chain connects TRBV21-1 to TRBJ2-6; the DNA was not used to check the table's D call, TRBD1. TRBV21-1 is shown as a pseudogene. The CDR3 is 22 amino acids. The CDR3 loop reads CASSKTTRDRGKEYSGANVLTF. The CDR3 DNA follows: TGTGCCAGCAGCAAGACCACCCGGGACAGGGGGAAGGAGTACTCTGGGGCCAACGTCCTGACTTTC.

The J gene is TRBJ2-5, the V gene TRBV28; 10 nucleotides align to TRBD2. The CDR3 contains 17 residues. Germline V gene data show CDR1 as MDHEN and CDR2 as SYDVKM. V lost 3 bases and J lost 1; bases outside the gene matches: 8. The CDR3 DNA follows: TGTGCCAGCAGTTTGGATAGCGGGGGGACCTCCCAAGAGACCCAGTACTTC. Translation: CASSLDSGGTSQETQYF.

The genes are TRBV27 and TRBJ2-1; tentative D call: TRBD1 (5 bases). Germline V gene sequence: CDR1 MNHEY, CDR2 SMNVEV (reference sequence). The CDR3 contains 11 residues. Trimming removed 4 bases at V and 10 bases at J, with 8 bases between. The CDR3 DNA is TGTGCCAGCAGTTCAAACAGGGAGCAGTTCTTC. It encodes CASSSNREQFF.

This clone has a handful of counts. CDR3 in DNA: TGCGCCAGCAGTCAATATTCCTCGCAGGGGGTTCCTGGCTACACCTTC. It codes for CASSQYSSQGVPGYTF. This chain connects TRBV23-1 to TRBJ1-2; 7 nucleotides agree with TRBD1. TRBV23-1 is designated an ORF whose function remains uncertain. The ends lost 1 base at V and 7 bases at J; junction bases unmatched: 12. This CDR3 has 16 residues.

This clone has a single count. The chain combines TRBV28 with TRBJ1-2, with TRBD1 identical over 8 bases. This CDR3 contains 15 residues. From germline, CDR1 is MDHEN and CDR2 SYDVKM. After removal of 5 bases from V and 1 base from J, the junction contained 6 bases not matched to a gene. The CDR3 here is CASSGPGQGNYGYTF. CDR3 DNA sequence: TGTGCCAGCAGTGGCCCCGGACAGGGTAACTATGGCTACACCTTC.

The rearrangement joins TRBV4-1 to TRBJ1-1, with D perhaps matching TRBD1 (6 bases). Trimming removed 4 bases at V and 2 bases at J, with 20 bases between. The germline gives CDR1 MGHRA, CDR2 YSYEKL. The CDR3 is 17 residues long. CDR3 amino acids: CASSRQPPGTINTEAFF. In nucleotides, the CDR3 is TGCGCCAGCAGCCGCCAACCTCCCGGGACAATAAACACTGAAGCTTTCTTT.

This clone was seen only once. The V gene is TRBV6-1, the J gene TRBJ1-2; possible D gene TRBD1, 5 bases. CDR1 and CDR2 from the germline V gene are MNHNS and SASEGT. CDR3 length equals 13 residues. Trimming removed 4 bases from V and 3 bases from J, with 9 bases in between. CDR3 sequence (DNA): TGTGCCAGCAGTGCAGGGTTCGACTATGGCTACACCTTC. Translation: CASSAGFDYGYTF.

This clone was detected only once. The junction departs from germline at one end; a sequencing error may be responsible. The V and J genes are TRBV20-1 and TRBJ2-7; maybe TRBD1 (6 bases). The CDR3 runs to 11 residues. Germline V gene sequence: CDR1 DFQATT, CDR2 SNEGSKA (reference sequence). The CDR3 sequence: CSALRQASWFF. The CDR3 DNA reads TGCAGTGCTTTGCGACAGGCTTCGTGGTTCTTC.

The chain carries TRBV6-5 and TRBJ2-1; the D gene is possibly TRBD2 (5 bases). Trimming removed 8 bases at V and 1 base at J, with 12 bases between. This CDR3 is built from 14 residues. Germline lookup yields CDR1 MNHEY and CDR2 SVGAGI. CDR3 sequence reads: CASGGGRSYNEQFF. In DNA form, the CDR3 reads TGTGCCAGCGGTGGCGGGCGGTCCTACAATGAGCAGTTCTTC.